The 14 T cell receptor beta chains in this list originate from one sample, sequenced in a study of chemoradiotherapy in HPV16-positive cancers. Using immunoSEQ multiplex PCR, the repertoire was profiled, and TCRdb retains in-frame clones only, with some absent. In the table there are roughly 12,000 clones, around 66% of which are singletons. The sample was acquired from a patient who underwent chemoradiotherapy. Receptors were obtained from a human donor with HPV-associated anogenital cancer.

J is TRBJ2-2 and V is TRBV15, with TRBD1 as a possible D gene (6 bases). V gave up 0 bases and J gave up 5 bases, with 13 bases separating them. There are 16 residues in the CDR3. Germline-derived CDR1 and CDR2 are LNHNV and YYDKDF (reference sequence). Here the CDR3 DNA reads TGTGCCACCAGCAGAGATCAAGGGGGAAGGACCGGGGAGCTGTTTTTT. Its protein is CATSRDQGGRTGELFF.

The chain is built from TRBV18 and TRBJ2-6; D is unclear. From germline, CDR1 is KGHSH and CDR2 LQKENI. The CDR3 is 15 residues long. V was cut by 3 bases and J by 0 bases, with 6 bases left in between. CDR3 DNA sequence: TGTGCCAGCTCACCCTTAGACTCTGGGGCCAACGTCCTGACTTTC. It translates to CASSPLDSGANVLTF.

The V gene is TRBV27, the J gene TRBJ1-5; TRBD1 might be the D (5 bases). The germline V gene has CDR1 MNHEY and CDR2 SMNVEV (reference sequence). This CDR3 is built from 12 residues. The V and J ends lost 2 bases and 8 bases respectively, with 7 bases between them. CDR3 amino acids: CASSLIGEPQHF. CDR3 DNA sequence: TGTGCCAGCAGTTTAATAGGGGAGCCCCAGCATTTT.

The chain uses TRBV5-6 and TRBJ1-5; TRBD1 matches at 8 bases. CDR3 length: 15 residues. Trimming at V came to 0 bases and at J to 7 bases, leaving 6 bases not matched to a gene. The germline V gene has CDR1 SGHDT and CDR2 YYEEEE. This CDR3 is CASSLADRVGQPQHF. As DNA, the CDR3 is TGTGCCAGCAGCTTGGCGGACAGGGTCGGACAGCCCCAGCATTTT.

V and J are TRBV5-4 and TRBJ1-2, with D hard to call. The CDR3 spans 12 residues. Germline V gene data show CDR1 as SGHNT and CDR2 as YYREEE (reference sequence). V gave up 2 bases and J gave up 14 bases, with 16 bases separating them. CDR3 DNA: TGTGCCAGCAGCTTCCGAACATCGAGGGCAACCTTC. Its protein is CASSFRTSRATF.

The V call is TRBV7-9, the J call TRBJ2-3, with a possible D match to TRBD2 (6 bases). The CDR3 contains 15 residues. Germline-derived CDR1 and CDR2 are SEHNR and FQNEAQ (reference sequence). Trimming removed 3 bases at V and 1 base at J, with 11 bases between. The CDR3 protein is CASSLKGRRTDTQYF. CDR3 DNA sequence: TGTGCCAGCAGCTTGAAGGGGAGGCGCACAGATACGCAGTATTTT.

The V gene is TRBV7-9, the J gene TRBJ2-2, with 8 bases aligning to TRBD1. Germline values: CDR1 SEHNR, CDR2 FQNEAQ (reference sequence). The CDR3 has 15 residues. The junction had 2 bases not matched to a gene; V was cut back by 5 bases and J by 0 bases. The CDR3 bases are TGTGCCAGCAGCCGACAGGGGTCGAACACCGGGGAGCTGTTTTTT. Translation: CASSRQGSNTGELFF.

V gene TRBV9 combines with J gene TRBJ2-1; TRBD1 agrees at 8 bases. Germline V lookup: CDR1 SGDLS, CDR2 YYNGEE. J was trimmed by 3 bases and V by 4 bases; bases with no gene match: 18. The CDR3 has 19 residues. The CDR3: CASSPTRQGPFKDYNEQFF. Here the CDR3 DNA reads TGTGCCAGCAGCCCTACTCGACAGGGGCCCTTTAAGGACTACAATGAGCAGTTCTTC.

The chain employs TRBV4-1 and TRBJ2-7; 8 bases agree with TRBD2. V shed 4 bases and J 5 bases; nucleotides not matched to a gene: 13. Germline CDR1 and CDR2: MGHRA and YSYEKL. CDR3 length: 16 amino acids. The CDR3 sequence: CASSLTKSGGLNEQYF. CDR3 coding DNA: TGCGCCAGCAGCCTCACAAAGTCGGGGGGGTTAAACGAGCAGTACTTC.

The chain is built from TRBV2 and TRBJ2-2, with 7 bases fitting TRBD1. Per germline, CDR1 SNHLY and CDR2 FYNNEI. After removal of 5 bases from V and 3 bases from J, the junction contained 6 bases not matched to a gene. The CDR3 contains 15 residues. This CDR3 reads CASSHRGADTGELFF. The CDR3 region has the DNA TGTGCCAGCAGTCACAGGGGTGCCGACACCGGGGAGCTGTTTTTT.

The CDR3 nucleotides read TGCAGCGTTGAAGACCGGGACGGAAAAATCAACGAGCAGTACTTC. Its protein product is CSVEDRDGKINEQYF. The V gene is TRBV29-1, the J gene TRBJ2-7; D could derive from TRBD1 or TRBD2 (5 bases each). V shed 0 bases and J shed 5 bases, with 17 bases lying between them. Germline values: CDR1 SQVTM, CDR2 ANQGSEA. The CDR3 is 15 residues long.

The chain has TRBV6-1 and TRBJ1-3, with D unclear. V was clipped by 8 bases and J by 3 bases, with 11 bases between them. Germline V gives CDR1 MNHNS, CDR2 SASEGT. The CDR3 is 13 amino acids. The CDR3 coding sequence is TGTGCCAGCCAAAACCTTCTTGGAAACACCATATATTTT. Amino acid sequence: CASQNLLGNTIYF.

This rearrangement joins TRBV10-3 to TRBJ1-3; 8 bases line up with TRBD1. The V and J ends lost 8 bases and 0 bases, in that order; junction bases with no gene match: 9. Germline loops: CDR1 ENHRY, CDR2 SYGVKD. The CDR3 is made up of 16 amino acids. The CDR3 here is CAIELSDRDSGNTIYF. In DNA, the CDR3 is TGTGCCATCGAACTATCGGACAGGGACTCTGGAAACACCATATATTTT.

This clone was seen only once. The chain has TRBV11-2 and TRBJ1-1; D is unresolved. The CDR3 covers 14 residues. The germline V and J ends were trimmed by 3 bases and 5 bases, with 13 bases remaining between them. Germline V gene sequence: CDR1 SGHAT, CDR2 FQNNGV. CDR3 region: CASSLEGVGTEAFF. The CDR3 nucleotides are TGTGCCAGCAGCTTGGAAGGAGTAGGGACTGAAGCTTTCTTT.